One and the same sample provided the 20 T cell receptor beta chains below, sequenced in a study of cytomegalovirus exposure and HLA in healthy donors. A multiplex PCR was run with 60 Vbeta primers and 13 Jbeta primers. The method was immunoSEQ multiplex PCR; TCRdb's version includes in-frame clones alone and lacks a portion of them. The data contain 150,000 to 250,000 clones, 75% to 85% of them seen just once; the ten biggest clones take up approximately 6.5%. The sample consisted of PBMCs. The receptors come from a woman in her 50s in good health and CMV-seropositive.

The chain is built from TRBV6-6 and TRBJ2-3, with a tentative D call TRBD1 (6 bases). The V gene's germline CDR1 is MNHNY and CDR2 SVGAGI (reference sequence). CDR3 length equals 14 residues. V was clipped by 7 bases and J by 4 bases, with 15 bases between them. CDR3 bases: TGTGCCAGCACTGGACAGAACGGCCCAGATACGCAGTATTTT. Its protein is CASTGQNGPDTQYF.

In this sample, this clone turned up once. V usage is TRBV5-6 and J usage is TRBJ2-2; no firm D call. The CDR3 runs 17 residues. The V end was cut by 0 bases, the J end by 2 bases, with 14 bases between. CDR1 SGHDT and CDR2 YYEEEE come from the germline V gene. CDR3 amino acids: CASSLVTASDNTGELFF. CDR3 in DNA: TGTGCCAGCAGCTTGGTCACCGCCAGTGATAACACCGGGGAGCTGTTTTTT.

The rearrangement uses TRBV5-1 and TRBJ2-1, with 14 positions matching TRBD2. From germline, CDR1 is SGHRS and CDR2 YFSETQ. Losses at the gene ends were 4 bases for V and 6 bases for J; bases not matched to a gene: 3. CDR3 length: 15 amino acids. Here the CDR3 DNA reads TGCGCCAGCAGCGTGACTAGCGGGGGGGCCAATGAGCAGTTCTTC. It specifies CASSVTSGGANEQFF.

This clone was found once. The chain carries TRBV19 and TRBJ2-2; 8 positions match TRBD1. The CDR3 runs 15 residues. V lost 5 bases to trimming and J lost 4 bases; unmatched junction nucleotides: 6. Germline CDR1 reads LNHDA; CDR2 reads SQIVND (reference sequence). Written as DNA, the CDR3 is TGTGCCAGTAGTGTTCCGGGACAGGCCACCGGGGAGCTGTTTTTT. Translated: CASSVPGQATGELFF.

This chain connects TRBV4-3 to TRBJ2-1, with TRBD1 as a possible D gene (6 bases). The CDR3 is 15 amino acids. Trimming removed 0 bases from V and 5 bases from J, with 11 bases in between. Germline-derived CDR1 and CDR2 are LGHNA and YSLEER. CDR3 residues: CASSQDQGPHNEQFF. The CDR3 bases are TGCGCCAGCAGCCAAGACCAGGGGCCGCACAATGAGCAGTTCTTC.

This sequence joins TRBV21-1 and TRBJ2-7; TRBD1 is the table's D call, not checked against the DNA. TRBV21-1 is labeled a pseudogene. The CDR3 has 16 residues. The CDR3 DNA follows: TGTGCCAGCAGCAAAGAGAGACAGGGGGTGGTTGCGGAGCAGTACTTC. Its translation: CASSKERQGVVAEQYF.

The V gene is TRBV5-1, the J gene TRBJ1-6, with TRBD1 matching over 9 bases. The J segment lost 7 bases and the V segment lost 3 bases, leaving 2 bases of the junction unmatched. There are 14 residues in the CDR3. Germline V gene data show CDR1 as SGHRS and CDR2 as YFSETQ. The CDR3 reads CASSWDRENSPLHF. CDR3 bases: TGCGCCAGCAGCTGGGACAGGGAAAATTCACCCCTCCACTTT.

This chain joins TRBV15 and TRBJ2-7; tentative D call: TRBD2 (6 bases). The CDR3 contains 15 residues. Germline CDR1 LNHNV, CDR2 YYDKDF (reference sequence). Trimming took off 5 bases at V and 1 base at J, with 15 bases between the two ends. The CDR3 reads CATSPSGTGSYEQYF. CDR3 nucleotide sequence: TGTGCCACCAGCCCATCCGGGACTGGGTCCTACGAGCAGTACTTC.

This clone was observed a single time. The rearrangement uses TRBV27 and TRBJ2-7; 7 nucleotides match TRBD1. The CDR3 consists of 16 residues. The V gene's germline CDR1 is MNHEY and CDR2 SMNVEV (reference sequence). With V trimmed by 4 bases and J by 6 bases, 15 bases remained unmatched. Here the CDR3 DNA reads TGTGCCAGCAGTTCCCCCCCAGGGACAGATGGGTCCGAGCAGTACTTC. Protein sequence: CASSSPPGTDGSEQYF.

This clone was recorded a few times. The V and J genes are TRBV6-6 and TRBJ1-1, with D uncertain. The CDR3 extends over 12 amino acids. The V end lost 5 bases, the J end lost 3 bases, and 7 bases lay between the germline ends. Germline CDR1 MNHNY, CDR2 SVGAGI (reference sequence). The CDR3 DNA is TGTGCCAGCAGTGTCCGGGACACTGAAGCTTTCTTT. It codes for CASSVRDTEAFF.

The CDR3 region is CATSRAPTGTGGIGAKNIQYF. CDR3 DNA: TGTGCCACCAGCCGCGCGCCCACCGGGACAGGGGGGATTGGAGCCAAAAACATTCAGTACTTC. The chain combines TRBV15 with TRBJ2-4; 11 nucleotides match TRBD1. The V and J ends lost 5 bases and 0 bases, in that order; junction bases with no gene match: 18. Germline V gene data show CDR1 as LNHNV and CDR2 as YYDKDF (reference sequence). The CDR3 sequence is 21 residues long. Full variable domain (missing parts from reference TRBV15 and TRBJ2-4): DAMVIQNPRYQVTQFGKPVTLSCSQTLNHNVMYWYQQKSSQAPKLLFHYYDKDFNNEADTPDNFQSRRPNTSFCFLDIRSPGLGDTAMYLCATSRAPTGTGGIGAKNIQYFGAGTRLSVL.

This clone has a single count. This sequence joins TRBV19 and TRBJ2-2, with 8 bases matching TRBD1. The trim removed 7 bases at V and 7 bases at J, leaving 8 bases unmatched. This CDR3 is 14 amino acids long. The germline V gene has CDR1 LNHDA and CDR2 SQIVND (reference sequence). CDR3 sequence reads: CASTRDRRIGELFF. CDR3 DNA sequence: TGTGCCAGTACCCGGGACAGGCGCATCGGGGAGCTGTTTTTT. Full variable domain (outside the CDR3, taken from reference TRBV19 and TRBJ2-2): DGGITQSPKYLFRKEGQNVTLSCEQNLNHDAMYWYRQDPGQGLRLIYYSQIVNDFQKGDIAEGYSVSREKKESFPLTVTSAQKNPTAFYLCASTRDRRIGELFFGEGSRLTVL.

The rearrangement joins TRBV7-8 to TRBJ2-1, with TRBD2 matching over 7 bases. V dropped 8 bases and J dropped 0; count of bases not matched to a gene: 4. CDR1 is SGHVS and CDR2 is FQNEAQ in the germline V gene. This CDR3 comprises 14 residues. The CDR3 coding sequence is TGTGCCAGCGAGAGCGGGGCCTCCTACAATGAGCAGTTCTTC. Its protein is CASESGASYNEQFF.

About this clone itself: The junction shows a germline mismatch at one end, possibly a read error. The chain employs TRBV7-9 and TRBJ1-2, with a possible D match to TRBD1 (5 bases). The CDR3 runs 15 residues. Germline loops: CDR1 SEHNR, CDR2 FQNEAQ (reference sequence). CDR3 region: CSSSLVGGENYGYTF. The CDR3 DNA is TGTTCCAGCAGCTTAGTTGGAGGGGAGAACTATGGCTACACCTTC. Full variable domain (remainder filled in from reference TRBV7-9 and TRBJ1-2): DTGVSQNPRHKITKRGQNVTFRCDPISEHNRLYWYRQTLGQGPEFLTYFQNEAQLEKSRLLSDRFSAERPKGSFSTLEIQRTEQGDSAMYLCSSSLVGGENYGYTFGSGTRLTVV.

The chain has TRBV30 and TRBJ2-1; 8 nucleotides line up with TRBD1. V shed 8 bases and J 8 bases; nucleotides not matched to a gene: 17. The CDR3 runs 15 residues. Germline CDR1 is GTSNPN and CDR2 is SVGIG (reference sequence). This chain's CDR3 is CAPPLGQVNADEQFF. The CDR3 region has the DNA TGTGCCCCCCCCCTGGGACAGGTCAATGCGGATGAGCAGTTCTTC.

The table lists this clone with a few counts. CDR3 region: CASSLRQGTEAFF. CDR3 nucleotide sequence: TGTGCCAGCAGCCTACGACAGGGCACTGAAGCTTTCTTT. The V and J genes are TRBV7-2 and TRBJ1-1, with TRBD1 matching 7 bases. J was trimmed by 4 bases and V by 5 bases; bases with no gene match: 4. CDR1 is SGHTA, CDR2 FQGNSA, per germline. CDR3 length equals 13 residues.

The V and J genes are TRBV10-1 and TRBJ1-2; no clear D. V was cut by 0 bases and J by 7 bases, with 9 bases left in between. The length of the CDR3 is 13 residues. In germline, CDR1 is WNHNN, CDR2 SYGVQD (reference sequence). CDR3 sequence (DNA): TGCGCCAGCAGTGAGTCACTAGGAAGTGGCTACACCTTC. This gives the protein CASSESLGSGYTF.

V and J are TRBV2 and TRBJ2-3; weak D call: TRBD2 (6 bases). Germline V gene data show CDR1 as SNHLY and CDR2 as FYNNEI. V gave up 5 bases and J gave up 2 bases, with 11 bases separating them. The CDR3 consists of 14 residues. The CDR3 coding sequence is TGTGCCAGCAGTCCGGGGGAGTACACAGATACGCAGTATTTT. Amino acids: CASSPGEYTDTQYF.

V and J are TRBV28 and TRBJ2-7; TRBD2 matches 7 bases. Germline CDR1 MDHEN, CDR2 SYDVKM. The CDR3 is 15 amino acids. V shed 3 bases, J shed 2 bases, and the junction held 7 bases outside the gene matches. The CDR3 is CASSFPGRAAYEQYF. The CDR3, as DNA: TGTGCCAGCAGTTTCCCGGGGAGGGCAGCCTACGAGCAGTACTTC.

V and J are TRBV11-2 and TRBJ2-3, with D possibly TRBD2 on 7 matching bases. Germline CDR1 and CDR2: SGHAT and FQNNGV. V dropped 1 base and J dropped 6 bases, with 14 bases sitting between them. CDR3 size: 15 residues. The CDR3 loop is CASSLGLGGGDTQYF. The CDR3 DNA is TGTGCCAGCAGCTTAGGGTTGGGAGGGGGGGATACGCAGTATTTT.